This TCR beta chain was recovered during a study of blood T cell repertoires in COVID-19. About the study: From T cells, B-cell-depleted T cells, or PBMCs came the material, which was cDNA or gDNA.

Measured with immunoSEQ multiplex PCR; TCRdb has only the in-frame clones, and not every one. The table lists around 41,000 clones, 70% to 90% of them singletons, with around 4.6% in the top ten. The CDR3 length is 15 residues. Trimming left V 2 bases short and J 0 bases short, with 8 bases between. Germline values: CDR1 MGHRA, CDR2 YSYEKL. The chain recombines TRBV4-1 with TRBJ1-3; a weak D match, TRBD1 (6 bases). The sequenced sample was peripheral blood. The receptor was isolated from a human donor in a cohort sampled during active COVID-19. The CDR3 sequence: CASSQKQGSGNTIYF. The CDR3 DNA sequence: TGCGCCAGCAGCCAAAAACAGGGCTCTGGAAACACCATATATTTT.